The 30 T cell receptor beta chains reported below all come from one sample, sequenced in a study of CD8+ T cells in alopecia areata (dated by TCRdb to between 2018 and 2020). Libraries were built with the immunoSEQ multiplex PCR assay. To provide template for TCR sequencing, every sample had RNA extracted and reverse transcribed into cDNA. This immuneACCESS table, as held by TCRdb, lists in-frame sequences with V and J called but not all clones. Of the missing ones, under half trace to an unresolved V gene in checked studies; the others have no known cause. The sample table holds 110,000 to 150,000 clones, of which under 60% were seen once. The top ten constitute about 6% of the sample. Interpreted using the paper, the time point label stands for: baseline before oral tofacitinib. This specimen was CD4+ T cells sorted from blood, taken at week 0. All receptors derive from a human donor with alopecia areata.

This clone came up a few times. CDR3 coding DNA: TGTGCCAGCTCCCTGTGGGGGGTTGGCAATGAGCAGTTCTTC. This translates into CASSLWGVGNEQFF. The chain couples TRBV7-9 to TRBJ2-1; perhaps TRBD2 as D (6 bases). From germline, CDR1 is SEHNR and CDR2 FQNEAQ (reference sequence). V lost 8 bases and J lost 6, with 17 bases in between. The CDR3 runs to 14 residues.

In DNA, the CDR3 is TGTGCCAGCAGCTCCGGGGGCCAGAACACTGAAGCTTTCTTT. Protein sequence: CASSSGGQNTEAFF. The chain has TRBV7-9 and TRBJ1-1; D is perhaps TRBD1 (6 bases). The length of the CDR3 is 14 residues. Trimming took 4 bases from V and 1 from J, leaving 10 bases between them. Germline V gene data show CDR1 as SEHNR and CDR2 as FQNEAQ (reference sequence).

The V gene is TRBV29-1, the J gene TRBJ1-1; D remains ambiguous. The CDR3 has 13 amino acids. Germline assignment: CDR1 SQVTM and CDR2 ANQGSEA. Trimming pared 4 bases from V and 1 base from J, leaving 10 bases between. CDR3 protein: CSVGVRQNTEAFF. CDR3 nucleotide sequence: TGCAGCGTTGGGGTCAGACAGAACACTGAAGCTTTCTTT. The full variable domain, rest sourced from reference TRBV29-1 and TRBJ1-1, is SAVISQKPSRDICQRGTSLTIQCQVDSQVTMMFWYRQQPGQSLTLIATANQGSEATYESGFVIDKFPISRPNLTFSTLTVSNMSPEDSSIYLCSVGVRQNTEAFFGQGTRLTVV.

This rearrangement joins TRBV30 to TRBJ1-6, with a tentative D call TRBD1 (5 bases). This CDR3 comprises 12 residues. In germline, CDR1 is GTSNPN, CDR2 SVGIG (reference sequence). V lost 7 bases, J lost 6 bases, and 10 bases lay in between. The CDR3 bases are TGTGCCTCGGGACGTTCTAATTCACCCCTCCACTTT. It is translated as CASGRSNSPLHF.

This rearrangement joins TRBV4-1 to TRBJ1-2; 10 nucleotides agree with TRBD1. The CDR3 spans 14 residues. V was clipped by 0 bases and J by 7 bases; unmatched bases: 2. Germline assignment: CDR1 MGHRA and CDR2 YSYEKL. The CDR3 loop is CASSQEGTGAGYTF. In nucleotides, the CDR3 is TGCGCCAGCAGCCAAGAAGGGACAGGGGCTGGCTACACCTTC.

The rearrangement joins TRBV10-3 to TRBJ1-5; 9 positions match TRBD1. In germline, CDR1 is ENHRY, CDR2 SYGVKD. The CDR3 consists of 14 residues. Trimming at V came to 8 bases and at J to 9 bases, leaving 11 bases not matched to a gene. In DNA form, the CDR3 reads TGTGCCATCGGGCCTGAGGGACAGGGTGGGCCCCAGCATTTT. Residues: CAIGPEGQGGPQHF.

The chain is built from TRBV7-2 and TRBJ2-2; 9 bases match TRBD2. The CDR3 is 16 amino acids. The germline V gene has CDR1 SGHTA and CDR2 FQGNSA. The V gene end was trimmed by 4 bases and the J gene end by 4 bases; junction bases not matched to a gene: 7. CDR3 nucleotide sequence: TGTGCCAGCAGCTCCGCGGGAGCGGGGGGCACCGGGGAGCTGTTTTTT. This gives the protein CASSSAGAGGTGELFF.

Notes on this clone: The sample contains more than one DNA sequence encoding this CDR3. V is TRBV29-1 and J is TRBJ1-2, with TRBD1 as a possible D gene (5 bases). This CDR3 has 12 residues. Germline V gene sequence: CDR1 SQVTM, CDR2 ANQGSEA. Deletions cut 4 bases from V and 2 bases from J, with 8 bases between. The CDR3 DNA sequence: TGCAGCGTTGGAGGGGCGAACTATGGCTACACCTTC. Amino acids: CSVGGANYGYTF.

The gene calls are TRBV10-3 and TRBJ1-5; 10 bases are shared with TRBD1. V lost 4 bases to trimming and J lost 11 bases; unmatched junction nucleotides: 11. Germline lookup yields CDR1 ENHRY and CDR2 SYGVKD. The CDR3 has 15 amino acids. CDR3 nucleotides: TGTGCCATCAGTGCCTCGACAGGGGGCATAGAGGCCCAGCATTTT. Protein: CAISASTGGIEAQHF.

The table lists this clone with a few counts. The V call is TRBV2, the J call TRBJ1-6; D might be TRBD1 (5 bases). In germline, CDR1 is SNHLY, CDR2 FYNNEI. The CDR3 length is 14 residues. Trimming cost V 8 bases and J 5 bases, with 13 bases left between them. The CDR3 DNA reads TGTGCCAGCGGGGGGGTCACGAATAATTCACCCCTCCACTTT. Translation gives CASGGVTNNSPLHF.

This clone has only a few counts. A read error may account for a junction end that differs from germline. This chain links TRBV11-2 with TRBJ2-3; D call uncertain. The CDR3 contains 14 residues. Germline assignment: CDR1 SGHAT and CDR2 FQNNGV. CDR3 DNA sequence: TGTGCCAGCAGCCCAAGTGGTAGCAAAGATACGCAGTATTTT. This gives the protein CASSPSGSKDTQYF. Full variable domain (remainder filled in from reference TRBV11-2 and TRBJ2-3): EAGVAQSPRYKIIEKRQSVAFWCNPISGHATLYWYQQILGQGPKLLIQFQNNGVVDDSQLPKDRFSAERLKGVDSTLKIQPAKLEDSAVYLCASSPSGSKDTQYFGPGTRLTVL.

This chain joins TRBV19 and TRBJ2-5; D is uncertain. Germline CDR1 LNHDA, CDR2 SQIVND (reference sequence). This CDR3 spans 13 amino acids. V dropped 3 bases and J dropped 5 bases, with 10 bases sitting between them. DNA for the CDR3: TGTGCCAGTAGTATGTGGACGGTGGAGACCCAGTACTTC. Its protein is CASSMWTVETQYF.

DNA of the CDR3: TGCGCCAGCAGCCAATCCCGCGGGGGGGTGGAGACCCAGTACTTC. Amino acids: CASSQSRGGVETQYF. The chain has TRBV4-3 and TRBJ2-5; 9 nucleotides align to TRBD2. The length of the CDR3 is 15 residues. Per the germline V gene, CDR1 is LGHNA and CDR2 is YSLEER. Trimming cost V 2 bases and J 5 bases; bases outside gene matches: 6.

The chain couples TRBV23-1 to TRBJ1-2; no firm D call. TRBV23-1 belongs to the ORF category, with a function that is uncertain. Trimming shortened V by 3 bases and J by 0 bases, and 5 bases separated the two germline ends. CDR3 length: 13 amino acids. The CDR3 here is CASSHTANYGYTF. CDR3 bases: TGCGCCAGCAGTCACACCGCTAACTATGGCTACACCTTC.

V usage is TRBV5-1 and J usage is TRBJ2-3, with D possibly being TRBD2 (6 bases). Trimming removed 0 bases at V and 2 bases at J, with 16 bases between. The CDR3 has 17 residues. Germline lookup yields CDR1 SGHRS and CDR2 YFSETQ. As DNA, the CDR3 is TGCGCCAGCAGCTTGGAGGAGGGACCCCGATACACAGATACGCAGTATTTT. Translating gives CASSLEEGPRYTDTQYF. Full variable domain (rest looked up from reference TRBV5-1 and TRBJ2-3): KAGVTQTPRYLIKTRGQQVTLSCSPISGHRSVSWYQQTPGQGLQFLFEYFSETQRNKGNFPGRFSGRQFSNSRSEMNVSTLELGDSALYLCASSLEEGPRYTDTQYFGPGTRLTVL.

Here the CDR3 DNA reads TGCGCCAGCAGCGCGGGGAGCGGGGCGCTCGGCGAGCAGTTCTTC. It specifies CASSAGSGALGEQFF. The genes are TRBV5-1 and TRBJ2-1; 7 nucleotides align to TRBD2. The CDR3 covers 15 residues. The germline CDR1 and CDR2 sequences are SGHRS and YFSETQ. The ends lost 4 bases at V and 10 bases at J; junction bases unmatched: 14.

On this clone itself: This CDR3 is also generated by other DNA sequences in the sample. The gene calls are TRBV20-1 and TRBJ2-7; D unclear. Germline-derived CDR1 and CDR2 are DFQATT and SNEGSKA (reference sequence). This CDR3 comprises 11 residues. Trimming removed 3 bases from V and 0 bases from J, with 3 bases in between. CDR3 coding DNA: TGCAGTGCTAGCGGCTCCTACGAGCAGTACTTC. It yields the protein CSASGSYEQYF.

Only a few counts were recorded for this clone. J is TRBJ2-3 and V is TRBV29-1; 8 nucleotides line up with TRBD1. J gave up 4 bases and V 5 bases, and 8 bases lay outside the gene matches. The CDR3 is 14 residues long. The germline V gene encodes CDR1 SQVTM and CDR2 ANQGSEA. CDR3 protein: CSVSPGQGADTQYF. In nucleotides, the CDR3 is TGCAGCGTTTCACCCGGACAGGGTGCAGATACGCAGTATTTT.

The gene calls are TRBV4-1 and TRBJ2-1; 11 nucleotides match TRBD2. V dropped 2 bases and J dropped 4; count of bases not matched to a gene: 7. CDR1 is MGHRA and CDR2 is YSYEKL in the germline V gene. This CDR3 has 17 residues. The CDR3 is CASSQSRGTSGYNEQFF. The DNA for the CDR3 is TGCGCCAGCAGCCAAAGTCGTGGGACTAGCGGATACAATGAGCAGTTCTTC.

The J gene is TRBJ1-1, the V gene TRBV30; D is undetermined. V lost 3 bases and J 1 base, leaving 12 bases between the germline ends. CDR1 GTSNPN and CDR2 SVGIG come from the germline V gene (reference sequence). CDR3 length: 14 residues. The CDR3 DNA is TGTGCCTGGAGCGCCCTCACACCGAACACTGAAGCTTTCTTT. This sequence encodes CAWSALTPNTEAFF.

The gene calls are TRBV5-4 and TRBJ2-7; D assignment may be TRBD1 or TRBD2 (5 bases each). Germline CDR1 reads SGHNT; CDR2 reads YYREEE (reference sequence). The CDR3 spans 14 residues. V lost 1 base and J 0 bases, leaving 8 bases between the germline ends. CDR3 sequence reads: CASSLSGTSYEQYF. The CDR3 DNA follows: TGTGCCAGCAGCTTGTCCGGGACCTCCTACGAGCAGTACTTC.

CDR3 in amino acids: CASSLPTDRDYGYTF. CDR3 nucleotide sequence: TGTGCCAGCAGCTTACCCACGGACAGGGACTATGGCTACACCTTC. The chain links TRBV5-4 to TRBJ1-2; 8 nucleotides line up with TRBD1. This CDR3 is built from 15 residues. Germline V gene data show CDR1 as SGHNT and CDR2 as YYREEE (reference sequence). Trimming at V came to 2 bases and at J to 3 bases, leaving 6 bases not matched to a gene.

CDR3: CASSDERGAYQETQYF. The CDR3 DNA follows: TGTGCCAGCAGTGATGAGCGGGGGGCTTACCAAGAGACCCAGTACTTC. This rearrangement joins TRBV25-1 to TRBJ2-5; 9 bases fit TRBD2. Trimming took 3 bases from V and 0 from J; bases not matched to a gene: 5. Germline values: CDR1 MGHDK, CDR2 SYGVNS. This CDR3 contains 16 residues.

The chain joins TRBV2 to TRBJ1-6; 9 bases fit TRBD1. Germline assignment: CDR1 SNHLY and CDR2 FYNNEI. The CDR3 is 16 amino acids. After removal of 6 bases from V and 5 bases from J, the junction contained 8 bases not matched to a gene. The CDR3 here is CASSQPGTGNNSPLHF. The CDR3 coding sequence is TGTGCCAGCAGCCAACCCGGGACAGGGAATAATTCACCCCTCCACTTT.

The V call is TRBV2, the J call TRBJ2-2; D might be TRBD2 (5 bases). The CDR3 is made up of 14 amino acids. Per the germline V gene, CDR1 is SNHLY and CDR2 is FYNNEI. The V gene lost 4 bases and the J gene lost 3 bases, with 9 bases spanning the gap. The CDR3 here is CASSVGGYTGELFF. As DNA, the CDR3 is TGTGCCAGCAGTGTTGGCGGGTACACCGGGGAGCTGTTTTTT.

This clone came up a few times. The chain carries TRBV29-1 and TRBJ2-3; 9 bases are a match to TRBD2. The V gene end was trimmed by 3 bases and the J gene end by 3 bases; junction bases not matched to a gene: 4. Germline V gene sequence: CDR1 SQVTM, CDR2 ANQGSEA. The CDR3 runs 14 residues. The CDR3 coding sequence is TGCAGCGTTGAGAGGCGGGGGGGGACAGATACGCAGTATTTT. Translated, it gives CSVERRGGTDTQYF.

To note about this clone: This same CDR3 is encoded by further DNA sequences in the sample. The chain recombines TRBV7-2 with TRBJ2-7; D remains ambiguous. CDR1 and CDR2 from the germline V gene are SGHTA and FQGNSA. V lost 3 bases to trimming and J lost 4 bases, with 4 bases between them. The length of the CDR3 is 11 residues. CDR3 in amino acids: CASSLYYEQYF. In nucleotides, the CDR3 is TGTGCCAGCAGCTTGTATTACGAGCAGTACTTC.

This chain uses TRBV5-1 with TRBJ1-1; D unclear. Deletions cut 3 bases from V and 1 base from J, with 13 bases between. The CDR3 length is 15 residues. The germline CDR1 and CDR2 sequences are SGHRS and YFSETQ. CDR3 sequence reads: CASSSAGTANTEAFF. In DNA, the CDR3 is TGCGCCAGCAGCTCCGCGGGTACAGCGAACACTGAAGCTTTCTTT.

J is TRBJ1-2 and V is TRBV2; D possibly corresponds to TRBD1 (6 bases). This CDR3 comprises 14 residues. Looked up from germline, CDR1 is SNHLY and CDR2 is FYNNEI. Trimming took 4 bases from V and 0 from J, leaving 9 bases between them. DNA of the CDR3: TGTGCCAGCAGTGTGGACAGTCCTAACTATGGCTACACCTTC. Its protein is CASSVDSPNYGYTF.

This clone turned up a few times. This chain links TRBV7-6 with TRBJ2-2; possibly TRBD1 for D (6 bases). Trimming removed 2 bases from V and 0 bases from J, with 7 bases in between. The CDR3 has 15 amino acids. CDR1 is SGHVS, CDR2 FNYEAQ, per germline. CDR3 amino acids: CASSLQGTNTGELFF. The DNA for the CDR3 is TGTGCCAGCAGCTTACAGGGGACGAACACCGGGGAGCTGTTTTTT.